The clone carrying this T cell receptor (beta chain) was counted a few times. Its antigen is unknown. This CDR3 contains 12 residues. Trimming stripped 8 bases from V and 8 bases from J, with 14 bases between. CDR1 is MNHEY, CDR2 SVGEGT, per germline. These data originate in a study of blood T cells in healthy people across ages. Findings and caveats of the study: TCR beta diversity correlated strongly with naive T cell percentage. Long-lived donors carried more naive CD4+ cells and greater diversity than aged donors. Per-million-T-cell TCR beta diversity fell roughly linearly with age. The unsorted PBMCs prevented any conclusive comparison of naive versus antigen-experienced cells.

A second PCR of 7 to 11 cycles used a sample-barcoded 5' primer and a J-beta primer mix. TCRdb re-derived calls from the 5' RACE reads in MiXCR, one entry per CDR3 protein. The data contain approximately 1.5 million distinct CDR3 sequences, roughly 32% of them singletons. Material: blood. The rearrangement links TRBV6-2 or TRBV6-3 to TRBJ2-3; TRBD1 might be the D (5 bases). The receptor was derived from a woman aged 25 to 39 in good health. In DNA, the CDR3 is TGTGCCAGCTCCTGGCAGGGAACTACGCAGTATTTT. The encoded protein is CASSWQGTTQYF.